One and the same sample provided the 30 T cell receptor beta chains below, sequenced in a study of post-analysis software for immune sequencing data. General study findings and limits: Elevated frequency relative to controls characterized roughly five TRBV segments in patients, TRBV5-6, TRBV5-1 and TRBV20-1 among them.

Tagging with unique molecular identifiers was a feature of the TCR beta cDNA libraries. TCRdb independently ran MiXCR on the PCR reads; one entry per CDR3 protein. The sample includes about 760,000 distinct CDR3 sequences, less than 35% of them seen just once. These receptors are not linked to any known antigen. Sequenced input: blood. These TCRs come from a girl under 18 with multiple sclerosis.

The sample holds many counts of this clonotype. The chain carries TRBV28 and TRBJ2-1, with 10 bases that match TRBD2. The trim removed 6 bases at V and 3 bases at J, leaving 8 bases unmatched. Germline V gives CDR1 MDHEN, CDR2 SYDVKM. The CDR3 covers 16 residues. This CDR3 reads CASSSPTSGLYNEQFF. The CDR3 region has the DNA TGTGCCAGCAGCAGTCCGACTAGCGGGCTCTACAATGAGCAGTTCTTC.

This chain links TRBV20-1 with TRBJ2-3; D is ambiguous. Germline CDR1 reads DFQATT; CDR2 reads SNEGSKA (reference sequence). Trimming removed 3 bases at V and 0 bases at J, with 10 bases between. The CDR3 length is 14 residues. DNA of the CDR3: TGCAGTGCTAGGTACACTCCTAGCACAGATACGCAGTATTTT. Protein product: CSARYTPSTDTQYF.

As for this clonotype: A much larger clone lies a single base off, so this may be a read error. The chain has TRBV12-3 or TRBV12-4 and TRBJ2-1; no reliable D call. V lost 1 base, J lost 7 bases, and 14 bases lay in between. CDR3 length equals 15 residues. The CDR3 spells CASSLVAAFRNEQFF. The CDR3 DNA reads TGTGCCAGCAGTTTAGTGGCGGCTTTCCGAAATGAGCAGTTCTTC.

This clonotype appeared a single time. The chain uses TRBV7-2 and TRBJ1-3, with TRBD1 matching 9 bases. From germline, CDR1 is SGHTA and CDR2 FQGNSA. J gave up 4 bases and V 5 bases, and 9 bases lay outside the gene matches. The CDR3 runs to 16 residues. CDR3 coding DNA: TGTGCCAGCAGCACCCAGACAGGGGGTTTCGGAAACACCATATATTTT. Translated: CASSTQTGGFGNTIYF.

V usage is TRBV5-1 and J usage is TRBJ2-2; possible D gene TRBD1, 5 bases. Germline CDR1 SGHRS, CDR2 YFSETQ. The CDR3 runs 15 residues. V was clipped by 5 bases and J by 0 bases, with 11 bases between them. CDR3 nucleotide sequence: TGCGCCAGCAGACCAGACAGATCGAACACCGGGGAGCTGTTTTTT. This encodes CASRPDRSNTGELFF.

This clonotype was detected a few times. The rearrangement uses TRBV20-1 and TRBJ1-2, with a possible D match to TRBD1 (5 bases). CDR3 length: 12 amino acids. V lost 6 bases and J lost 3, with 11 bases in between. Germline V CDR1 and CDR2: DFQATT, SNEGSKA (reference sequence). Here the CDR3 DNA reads TGCAGTGCGGACATTGGAGACTATGGCTACACCTTC. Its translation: CSADIGDYGYTF.

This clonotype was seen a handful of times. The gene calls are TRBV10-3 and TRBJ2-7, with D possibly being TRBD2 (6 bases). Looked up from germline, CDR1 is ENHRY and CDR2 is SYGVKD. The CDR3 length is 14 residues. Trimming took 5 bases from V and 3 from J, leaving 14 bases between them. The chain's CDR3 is CAISSGGSYYEQYF. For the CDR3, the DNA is TGTGCCATCAGTTCCGGAGGGAGCTACTACGAGCAGTACTTC.

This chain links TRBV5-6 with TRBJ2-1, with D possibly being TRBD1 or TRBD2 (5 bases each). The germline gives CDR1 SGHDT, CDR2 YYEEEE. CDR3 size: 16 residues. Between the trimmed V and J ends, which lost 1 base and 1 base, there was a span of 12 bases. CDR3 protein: CASSLRRGWSYNEQFF. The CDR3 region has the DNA TGTGCCAGCAGCTTGCGCCGGGGCTGGTCCTACAATGAGCAGTTCTTC.

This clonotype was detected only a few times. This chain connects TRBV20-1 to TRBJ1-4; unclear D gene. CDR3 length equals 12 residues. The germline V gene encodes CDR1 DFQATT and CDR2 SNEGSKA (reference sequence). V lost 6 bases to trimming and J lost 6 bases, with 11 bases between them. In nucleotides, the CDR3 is TGCAGTGCCCTCCTTTTGGATGAAAAACTGTTTTTT. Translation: CSALLLDEKLFF.

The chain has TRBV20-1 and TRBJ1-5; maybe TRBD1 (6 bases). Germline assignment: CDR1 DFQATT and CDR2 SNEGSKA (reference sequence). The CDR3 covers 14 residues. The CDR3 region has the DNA TGCAGCTCTTCGGGGGGCAGGACAAATCAGCCCCAGCATTTT. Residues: CSSSGGRTNQPQHF.

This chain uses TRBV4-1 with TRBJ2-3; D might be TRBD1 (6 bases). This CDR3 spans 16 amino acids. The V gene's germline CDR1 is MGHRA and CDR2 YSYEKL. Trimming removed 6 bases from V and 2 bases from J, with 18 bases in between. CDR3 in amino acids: CASRSGVAAPTDTQYF. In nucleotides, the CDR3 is TGCGCCAGCAGATCAGGGGTGGCAGCTCCCACAGATACGCAGTATTTT.

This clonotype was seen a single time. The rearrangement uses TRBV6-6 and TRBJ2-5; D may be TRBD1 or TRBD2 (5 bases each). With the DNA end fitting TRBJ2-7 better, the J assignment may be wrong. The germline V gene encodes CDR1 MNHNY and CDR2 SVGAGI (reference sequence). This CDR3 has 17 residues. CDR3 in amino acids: CASTLESTGTRPDEQYF. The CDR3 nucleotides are TGTGCCAGCACCCTAGAATCGACGGGGACCCGTCCGGACGAGCAGTACTTC.

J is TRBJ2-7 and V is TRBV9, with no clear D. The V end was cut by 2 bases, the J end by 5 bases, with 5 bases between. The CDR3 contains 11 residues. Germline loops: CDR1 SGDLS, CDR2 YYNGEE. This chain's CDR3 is CASSVGDEQYF. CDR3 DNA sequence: TGTGCCAGCAGCGTTGGAGACGAGCAGTACTTC.

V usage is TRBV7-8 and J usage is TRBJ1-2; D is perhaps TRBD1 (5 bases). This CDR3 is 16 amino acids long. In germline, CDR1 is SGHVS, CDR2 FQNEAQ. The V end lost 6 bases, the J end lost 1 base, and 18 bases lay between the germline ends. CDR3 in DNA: TGTGCCAGCAGACGTCCGGGACGGGGGAGTAACTATGGCTACACCTTC. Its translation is CASRRPGRGSNYGYTF.

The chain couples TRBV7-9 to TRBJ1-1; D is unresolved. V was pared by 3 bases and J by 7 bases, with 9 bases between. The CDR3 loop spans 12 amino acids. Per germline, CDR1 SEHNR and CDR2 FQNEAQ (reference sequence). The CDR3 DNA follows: TGTGCCAGCAGCTTCTCCGGGTATGAAGCTTTCTTT. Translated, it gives CASSFSGYEAFF.

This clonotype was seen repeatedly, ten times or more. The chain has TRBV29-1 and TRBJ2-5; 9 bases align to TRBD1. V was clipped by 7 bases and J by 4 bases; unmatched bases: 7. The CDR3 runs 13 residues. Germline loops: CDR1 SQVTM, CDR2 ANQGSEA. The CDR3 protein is CSGTPGQGETQYF. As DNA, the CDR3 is TGCAGCGGAACTCCGGGACAGGGAGAGACCCAGTACTTC. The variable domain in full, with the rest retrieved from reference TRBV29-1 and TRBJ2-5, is SAVISQKPSRDICQRGTSLTIQCQVDSQVTMMFWYRQQPGQSLTLIATANQGSEATYESGFVIDKFPISRPNLTFSTLTVSNMSPEDSSIYLCSGTPGQGETQYFGPGTRLLVL.

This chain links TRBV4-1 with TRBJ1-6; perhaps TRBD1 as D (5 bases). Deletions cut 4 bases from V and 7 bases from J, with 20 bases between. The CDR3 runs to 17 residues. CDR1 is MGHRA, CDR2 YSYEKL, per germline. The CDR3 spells CASSPTPRDWNNSPLHF. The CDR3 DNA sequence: TGCGCCAGCAGCCCGACCCCCAGGGACTGGAACAATTCACCCCTCCACTTT.

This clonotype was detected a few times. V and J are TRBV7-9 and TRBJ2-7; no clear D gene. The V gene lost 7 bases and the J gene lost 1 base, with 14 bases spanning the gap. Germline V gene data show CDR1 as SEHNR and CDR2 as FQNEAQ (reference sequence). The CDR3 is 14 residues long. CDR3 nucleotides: TGTGCCAGCACCCACCCAAGGCGGTCCTACGAGCAGTACTTC. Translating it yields CASTHPRRSYEQYF.

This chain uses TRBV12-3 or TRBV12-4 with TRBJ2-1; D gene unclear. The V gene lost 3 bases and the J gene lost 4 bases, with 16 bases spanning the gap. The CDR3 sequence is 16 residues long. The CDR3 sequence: CASSLSVVARYNEQFF. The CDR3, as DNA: TGTGCCAGCAGTTTGAGTGTGGTAGCCCGGTACAATGAGCAGTTCTTC.

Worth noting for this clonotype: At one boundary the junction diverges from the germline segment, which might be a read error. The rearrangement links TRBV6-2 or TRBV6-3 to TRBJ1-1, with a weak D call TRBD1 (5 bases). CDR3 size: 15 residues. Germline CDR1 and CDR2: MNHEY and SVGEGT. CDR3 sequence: CVSSYWGQSNTEAFF. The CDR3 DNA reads TGTGTCAGCAGTTATTGGGGCCAGTCGAACACTGAAGCTTTCTTT.

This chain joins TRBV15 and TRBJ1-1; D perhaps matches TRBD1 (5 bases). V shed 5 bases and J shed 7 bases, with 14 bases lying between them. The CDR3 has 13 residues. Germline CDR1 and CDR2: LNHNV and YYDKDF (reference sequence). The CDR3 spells CATSVRGRDEAFF. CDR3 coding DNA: TGTGCCACCAGCGTTCGCGGCAGGGATGAAGCTTTCTTT.

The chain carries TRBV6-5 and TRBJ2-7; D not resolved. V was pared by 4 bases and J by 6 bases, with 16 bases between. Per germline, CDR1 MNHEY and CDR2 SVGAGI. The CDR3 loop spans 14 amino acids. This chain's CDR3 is CASSFSTLLPEQYF. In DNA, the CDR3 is TGTGCCAGCAGTTTTAGCACCCTCCTACCCGAGCAGTACTTC.

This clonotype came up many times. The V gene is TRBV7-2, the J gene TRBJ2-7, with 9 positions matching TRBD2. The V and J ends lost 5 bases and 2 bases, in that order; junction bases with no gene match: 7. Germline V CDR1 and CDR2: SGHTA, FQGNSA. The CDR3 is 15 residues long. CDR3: CASSEGTSWPYEQYF. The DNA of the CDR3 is TGTGCCAGCAGCGAGGGGACTAGCTGGCCCTACGAGCAGTACTTC.

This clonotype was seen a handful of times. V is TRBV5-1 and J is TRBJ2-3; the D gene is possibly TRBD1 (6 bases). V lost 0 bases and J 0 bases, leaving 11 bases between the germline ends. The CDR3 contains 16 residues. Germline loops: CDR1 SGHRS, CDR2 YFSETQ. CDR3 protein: CASSLEGQQSTDTQYF. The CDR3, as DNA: TGCGCCAGCAGCTTGGAAGGACAGCAGAGCACAGATACGCAGTATTTT.

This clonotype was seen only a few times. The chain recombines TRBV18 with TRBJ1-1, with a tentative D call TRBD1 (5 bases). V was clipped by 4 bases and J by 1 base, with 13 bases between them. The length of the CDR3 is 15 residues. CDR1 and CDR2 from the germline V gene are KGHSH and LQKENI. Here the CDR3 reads CASSLVEGTNTEAFF. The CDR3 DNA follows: TGTGCCAGCTCACTCGTGGAAGGGACGAACACTGAAGCTTTCTTT.

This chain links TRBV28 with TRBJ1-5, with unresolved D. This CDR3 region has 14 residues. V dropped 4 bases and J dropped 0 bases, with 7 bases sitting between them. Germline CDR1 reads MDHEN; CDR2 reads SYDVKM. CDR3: CASSSIYSNQPQHF. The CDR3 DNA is TGTGCCAGCAGTTCCATTTATAGCAATCAGCCCCAGCATTTT.

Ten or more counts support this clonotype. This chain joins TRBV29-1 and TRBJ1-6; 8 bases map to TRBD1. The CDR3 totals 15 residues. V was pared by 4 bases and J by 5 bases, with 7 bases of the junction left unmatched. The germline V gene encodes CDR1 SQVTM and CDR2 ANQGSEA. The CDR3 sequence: CSVATGTGDNSPLHF. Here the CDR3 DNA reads TGCAGCGTTGCCACCGGGACAGGCGATAATTCACCCCTCCACTTT.

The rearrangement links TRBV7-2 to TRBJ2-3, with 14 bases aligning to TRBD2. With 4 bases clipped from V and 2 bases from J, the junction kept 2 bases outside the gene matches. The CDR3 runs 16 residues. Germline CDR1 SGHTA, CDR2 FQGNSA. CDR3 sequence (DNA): TGTGCCAGCAGCTGGGGACTAGCGGGAGCCACAGATACGCAGTATTTT. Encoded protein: CASSWGLAGATDTQYF.

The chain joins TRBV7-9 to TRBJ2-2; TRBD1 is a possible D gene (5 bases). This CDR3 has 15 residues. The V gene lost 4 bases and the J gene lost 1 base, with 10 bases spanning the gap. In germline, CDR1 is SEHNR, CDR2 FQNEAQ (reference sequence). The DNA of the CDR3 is TGTGCCAGCAGCTCAGGGTCCCTGAACACCGGGGAGCTGTTTTTT. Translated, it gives CASSSGSLNTGELFF.

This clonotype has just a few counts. The CDR3 DNA reads as TGTGCCATCAGGGAATCAACTAGAGGTAGTTACGAGCAGTACTTC. It encodes CAIRESTRGSYEQYF. V gene TRBV10-3 combines with J gene TRBJ2-7; tentatively, D is TRBD2 (5 bases). The germline V gene has CDR1 ENHRY and CDR2 SYGVKD. Trimming cost V 6 bases and J 4 bases, with 19 bases left between them. This CDR3 is built from 15 residues.